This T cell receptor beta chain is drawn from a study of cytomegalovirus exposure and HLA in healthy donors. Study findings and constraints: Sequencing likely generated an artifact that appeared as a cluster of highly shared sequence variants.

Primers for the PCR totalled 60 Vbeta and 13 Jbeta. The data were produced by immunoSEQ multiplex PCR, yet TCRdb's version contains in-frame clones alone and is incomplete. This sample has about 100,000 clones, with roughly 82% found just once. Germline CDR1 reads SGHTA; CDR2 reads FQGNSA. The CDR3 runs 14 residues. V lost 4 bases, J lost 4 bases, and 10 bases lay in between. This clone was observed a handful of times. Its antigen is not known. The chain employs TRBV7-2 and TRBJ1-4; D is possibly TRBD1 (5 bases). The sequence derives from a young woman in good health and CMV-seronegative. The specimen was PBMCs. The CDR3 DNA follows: TGTGCCAGCAGCTCCGACAGACTTAATGAAAAACTGTTTTTT. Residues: CASSSDRLNEKLFF. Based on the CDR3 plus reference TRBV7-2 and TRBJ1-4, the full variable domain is GAGVSQSPSNKVTEKGKDVELRCDPISGHTALYWYRQSLGQGLEFLIYFQGNSAPDKSGLPSDRFSAERTGGSVSTLTIQRTQQEDSAVYLCASSSDRLNEKLFFGSGTQLSVL.